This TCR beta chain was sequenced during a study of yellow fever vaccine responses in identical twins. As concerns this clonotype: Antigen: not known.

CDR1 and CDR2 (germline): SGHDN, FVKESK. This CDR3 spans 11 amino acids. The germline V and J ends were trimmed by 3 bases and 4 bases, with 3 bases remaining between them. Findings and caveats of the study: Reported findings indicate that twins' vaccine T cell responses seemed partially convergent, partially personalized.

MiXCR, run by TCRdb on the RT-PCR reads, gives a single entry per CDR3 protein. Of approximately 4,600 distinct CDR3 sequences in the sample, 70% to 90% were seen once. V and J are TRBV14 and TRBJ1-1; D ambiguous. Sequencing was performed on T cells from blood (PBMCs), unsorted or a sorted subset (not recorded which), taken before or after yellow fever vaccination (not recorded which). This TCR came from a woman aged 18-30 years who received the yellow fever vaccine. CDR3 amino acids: CASSQGTEAFF. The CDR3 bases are TGTGCCAGCAGCCAGGGCACTGAAGCTTTCTTT.